This T cell receptor (beta chain) originates from a study of blood T cell repertoires in COVID-19. This CDR3 has 16 residues. Produced via immunoSEQ multiplex PCR; TCRdb's table is partial and in-frame only. The sample consists of approximately 270,000 clones, roughly four fifths of them appearing once. The sequenced sample consisted of peripheral blood. The receptor comes from a person aged 70 to 79 with COVID-19, enrolled during active disease. J is TRBJ2-7 and V is TRBV21-1; TRBD1, the table's D call, lacks a check against the DNA. TRBV21-1 is classified as a pseudogene. DNA for the CDR3: TGTGCCAGCAGCAAAGTTTTTCCAGGGGACTCCTACGAGCAGTACTTC. It translates to CASSKVFPGDSYEQYF.